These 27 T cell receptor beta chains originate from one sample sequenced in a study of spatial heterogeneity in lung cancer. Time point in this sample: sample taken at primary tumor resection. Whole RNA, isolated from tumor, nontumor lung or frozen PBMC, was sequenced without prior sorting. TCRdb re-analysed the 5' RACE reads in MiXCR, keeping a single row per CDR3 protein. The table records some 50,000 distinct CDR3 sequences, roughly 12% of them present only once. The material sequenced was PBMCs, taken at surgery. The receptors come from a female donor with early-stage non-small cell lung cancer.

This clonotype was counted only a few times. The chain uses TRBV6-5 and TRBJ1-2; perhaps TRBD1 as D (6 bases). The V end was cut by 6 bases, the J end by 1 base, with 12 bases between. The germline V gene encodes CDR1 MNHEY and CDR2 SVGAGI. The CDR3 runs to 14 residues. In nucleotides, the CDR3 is TGTGCCAGCAGCCAAGGACAGAGTAACTATGGCTACACCTTC. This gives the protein CASSQGQSNYGYTF.

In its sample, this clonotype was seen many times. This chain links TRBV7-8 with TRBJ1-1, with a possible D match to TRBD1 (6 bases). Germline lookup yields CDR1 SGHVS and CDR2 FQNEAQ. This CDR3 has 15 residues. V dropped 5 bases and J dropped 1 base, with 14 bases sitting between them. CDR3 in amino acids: CASSQGSTGNTEAFF. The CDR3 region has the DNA TGTGCCAGCAGCCAGGGGTCTACAGGGAACACTGAAGCTTTCTTT.

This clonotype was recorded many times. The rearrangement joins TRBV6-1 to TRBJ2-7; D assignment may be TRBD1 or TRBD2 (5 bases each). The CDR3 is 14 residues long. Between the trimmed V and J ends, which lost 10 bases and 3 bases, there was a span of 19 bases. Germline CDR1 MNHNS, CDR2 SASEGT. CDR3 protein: CATRPGQVGYEQYF. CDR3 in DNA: TGTGCCACCCGGCCGGGGCAGGTGGGCTACGAGCAGTACTTC.

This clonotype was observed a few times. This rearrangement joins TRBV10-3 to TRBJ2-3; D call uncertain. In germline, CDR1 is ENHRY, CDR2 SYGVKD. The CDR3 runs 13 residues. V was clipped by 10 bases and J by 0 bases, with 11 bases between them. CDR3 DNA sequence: TGTGCCACCCTTGGCCCCAGCACAGATACGCAGTATTTT. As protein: CATLGPSTDTQYF.

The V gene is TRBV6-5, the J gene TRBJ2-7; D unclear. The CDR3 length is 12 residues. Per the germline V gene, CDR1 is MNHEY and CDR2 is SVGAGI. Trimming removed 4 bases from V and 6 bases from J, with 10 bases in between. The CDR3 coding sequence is TGTGCCAGCAGTTTACTCGGTATCGAGCAGTACTTC. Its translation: CASSLLGIEQYF.

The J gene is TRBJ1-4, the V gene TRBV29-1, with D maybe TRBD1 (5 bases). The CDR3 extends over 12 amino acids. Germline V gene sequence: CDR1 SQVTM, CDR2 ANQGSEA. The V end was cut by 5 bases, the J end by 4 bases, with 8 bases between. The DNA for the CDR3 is TGCAGCGTTCGTCAGGGTAATGAAAAACTGTTTTTT. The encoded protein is CSVRQGNEKLFF.

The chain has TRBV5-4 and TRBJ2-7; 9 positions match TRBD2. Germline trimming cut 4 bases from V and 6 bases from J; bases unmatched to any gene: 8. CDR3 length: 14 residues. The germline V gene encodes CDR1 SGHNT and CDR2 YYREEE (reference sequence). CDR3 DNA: TGTGCCAGCAGCGCCGGGACTAGCTACGGCGAGCAGTACTTC. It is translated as CASSAGTSYGEQYF.

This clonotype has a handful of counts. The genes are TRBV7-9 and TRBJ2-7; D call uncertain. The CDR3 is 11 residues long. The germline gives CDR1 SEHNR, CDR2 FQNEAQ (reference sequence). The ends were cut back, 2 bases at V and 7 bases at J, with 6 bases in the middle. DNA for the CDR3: TGTGCCAGCAGCTTAAGCGTGGAGCAGTACTTC. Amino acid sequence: CASSLSVEQYF.

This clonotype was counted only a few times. CDR3 DNA: TGTGCCAGCAGCTTAGGCAGCCATACTAGCACAGATACGCAGTATTTT. Its translation is CASSLGSHTSTDTQYF. The chain is built from TRBV7-3 and TRBJ2-3, with D unclear. Trimming left V 2 bases short and J 0 bases short, with 12 bases between. The CDR3 is 16 amino acids. Germline V gives CDR1 SGHTA, CDR2 FQGTGA.

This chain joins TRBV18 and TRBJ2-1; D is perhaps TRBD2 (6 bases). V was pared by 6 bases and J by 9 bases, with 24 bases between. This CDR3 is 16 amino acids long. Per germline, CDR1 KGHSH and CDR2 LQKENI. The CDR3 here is CASSPPGTPELGEQFF. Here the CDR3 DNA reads TGTGCCAGCTCGCCCCCCGGGACTCCGGAATTAGGTGAGCAGTTCTTC.

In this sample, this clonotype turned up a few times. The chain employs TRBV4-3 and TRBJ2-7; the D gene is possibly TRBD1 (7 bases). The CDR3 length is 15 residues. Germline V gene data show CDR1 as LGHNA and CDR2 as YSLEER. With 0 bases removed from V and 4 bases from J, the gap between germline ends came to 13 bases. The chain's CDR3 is CASSQDRQGGYEQYF. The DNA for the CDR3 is TGCGCCAGCAGCCAAGATAGGCAGGGGGGTTACGAGCAGTACTTC.

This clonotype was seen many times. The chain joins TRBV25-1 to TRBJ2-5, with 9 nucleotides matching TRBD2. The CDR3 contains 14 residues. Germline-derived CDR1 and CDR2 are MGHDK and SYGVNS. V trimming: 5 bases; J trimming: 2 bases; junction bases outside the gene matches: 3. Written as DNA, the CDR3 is TGTGCCAGCAGTTTAGCGGGGGCTCAAGAGACCCAGTACTTC. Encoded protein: CASSLAGAQETQYF.

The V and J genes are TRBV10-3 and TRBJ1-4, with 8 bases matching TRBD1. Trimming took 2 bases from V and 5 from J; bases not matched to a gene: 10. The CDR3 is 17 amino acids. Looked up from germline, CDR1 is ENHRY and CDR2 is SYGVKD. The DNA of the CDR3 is TGTGCCATCAGTGAGGGACAGGGAAGATCCCCAAATGAAAAACTGTTTTTT. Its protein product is CAISEGQGRSPNEKLFF.

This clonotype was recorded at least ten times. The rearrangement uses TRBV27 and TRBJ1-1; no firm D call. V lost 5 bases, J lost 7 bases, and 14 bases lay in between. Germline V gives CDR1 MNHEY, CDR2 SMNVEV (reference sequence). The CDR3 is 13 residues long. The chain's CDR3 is CASSIILGSEAFF. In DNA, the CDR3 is TGTGCCAGCAGTATCATTTTGGGCAGTGAAGCTTTCTTT.

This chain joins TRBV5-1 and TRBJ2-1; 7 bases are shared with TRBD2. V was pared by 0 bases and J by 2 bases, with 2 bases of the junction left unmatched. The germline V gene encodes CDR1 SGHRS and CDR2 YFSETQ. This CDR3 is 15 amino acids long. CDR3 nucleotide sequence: TGCGCCAGCAGCTTGGGGGAGGGCGCCTACAATGAGCAGTTCTTC. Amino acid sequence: CASSLGEGAYNEQFF.

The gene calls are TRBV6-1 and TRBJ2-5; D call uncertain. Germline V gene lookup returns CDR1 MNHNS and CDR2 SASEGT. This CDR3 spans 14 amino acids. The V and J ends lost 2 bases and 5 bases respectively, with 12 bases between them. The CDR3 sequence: CASSETGLGETQYF. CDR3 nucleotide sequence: TGTGCCAGCAGTGAAACGGGTCTTGGGGAGACCCAGTACTTC.

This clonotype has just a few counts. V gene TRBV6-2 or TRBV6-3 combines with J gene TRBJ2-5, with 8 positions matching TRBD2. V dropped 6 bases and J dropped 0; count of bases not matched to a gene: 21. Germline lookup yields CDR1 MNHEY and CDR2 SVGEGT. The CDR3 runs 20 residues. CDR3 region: CASSPRPGGFFTTYQETQYF. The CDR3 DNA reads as TGTGCCAGCAGCCCGCGTCCGGGGGGGTTCTTCACTACGTACCAAGAGACCCAGTACTTC.

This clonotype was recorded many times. CDR3: CASSLEPTGGETQYF. The CDR3 coding sequence is TGTGCCAGCAGTTTAGAGCCGACAGGGGGTGAGACCCAGTACTTC. The chain employs TRBV12-3 or TRBV12-4 and TRBJ2-5; 9 positions match TRBD1. The CDR3 contains 15 residues. Germline trimming cut 1 base from V and 5 bases from J; bases unmatched to any gene: 5.

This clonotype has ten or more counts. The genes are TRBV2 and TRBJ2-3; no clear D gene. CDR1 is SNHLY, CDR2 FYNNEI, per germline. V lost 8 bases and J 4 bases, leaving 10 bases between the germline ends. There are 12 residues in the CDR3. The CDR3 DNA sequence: TGTGCCAGCCGTAGCTTCGCAGATACGCAGTATTTT. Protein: CASRSFADTQYF. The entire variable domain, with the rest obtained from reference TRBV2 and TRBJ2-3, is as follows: EPEVTQTPSHQVTQMGQEVILRCVPISNHLYFYWYRQILGQKVEFLVSFYNNEISEKSEIFDDQFSVERPDGSNFTLKIRSTKLEDSAMYFCASRSFADTQYFGPGTRLTVL.

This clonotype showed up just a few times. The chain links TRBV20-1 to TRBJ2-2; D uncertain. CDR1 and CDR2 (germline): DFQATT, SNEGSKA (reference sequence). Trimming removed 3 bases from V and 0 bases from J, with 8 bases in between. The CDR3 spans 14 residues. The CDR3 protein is CSARDGANTGELFF. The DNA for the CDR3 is TGCAGTGCTAGGGATGGCGCGAACACCGGGGAGCTGTTTTTT.

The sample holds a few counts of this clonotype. CDR3 sequence: CASSTPGSGGYTF. CDR3 DNA sequence: TGTGCCAGCAGCACCCCAGGATCCGGTGGCTACACCTTC. The chain carries TRBV5-4 and TRBJ1-2; D call uncertain. Germline assignment: CDR1 SGHNT and CDR2 YYREEE (reference sequence). Trimming removed 4 bases at V and 7 bases at J, with 14 bases between. The CDR3 totals 13 residues.

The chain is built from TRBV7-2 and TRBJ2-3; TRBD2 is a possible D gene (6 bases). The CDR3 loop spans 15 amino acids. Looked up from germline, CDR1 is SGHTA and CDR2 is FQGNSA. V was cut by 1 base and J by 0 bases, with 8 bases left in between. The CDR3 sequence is CASSLELASTDTQYF. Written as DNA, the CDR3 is TGTGCCAGCAGCTTAGAACTAGCAAGCACAGATACGCAGTATTTT. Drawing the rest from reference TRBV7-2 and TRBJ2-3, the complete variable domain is GAGVSQSPSNKVTEKGKDVELRCDPISGHTALYWYRQSLGQGLEFLIYFQGNSAPDKSGLPSDRFSAERTGGSVSTLTIQRTQQEDSAVYLCASSLELASTDTQYFGPGTRLTVL.

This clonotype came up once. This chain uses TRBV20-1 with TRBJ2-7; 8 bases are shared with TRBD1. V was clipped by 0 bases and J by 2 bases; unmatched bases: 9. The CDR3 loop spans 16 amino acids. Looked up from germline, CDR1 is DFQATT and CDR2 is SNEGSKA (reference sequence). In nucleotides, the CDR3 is TGCAGTGCTAGAGATTCCCAGGGGGCAAATCCCTACGAGCAGTACTTC. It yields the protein CSARDSQGANPYEQYF.

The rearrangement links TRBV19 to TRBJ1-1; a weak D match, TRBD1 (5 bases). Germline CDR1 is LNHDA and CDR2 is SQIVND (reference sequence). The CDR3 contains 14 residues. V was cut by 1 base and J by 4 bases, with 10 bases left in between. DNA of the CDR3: TGTGCCAGTAGTATAGCTGGAACAGGCACTGAAGCTTTCTTT. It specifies CASSIAGTGTEAFF. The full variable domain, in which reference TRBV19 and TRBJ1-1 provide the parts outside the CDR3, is DGGITQSPKYLFRKEGQNVTLSCEQNLNHDAMYWYRQDPGQGLRLIYYSQIVNDFQKGDIAEGYSVSREKKESFPLTVTSAQKNPTAFYLCASSIAGTGTEAFFGQGTRLTVV.

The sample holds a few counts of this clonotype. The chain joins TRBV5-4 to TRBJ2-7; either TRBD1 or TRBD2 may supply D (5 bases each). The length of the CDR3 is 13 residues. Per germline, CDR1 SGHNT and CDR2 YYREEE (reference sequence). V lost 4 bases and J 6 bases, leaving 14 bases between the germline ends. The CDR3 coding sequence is TGTGCCAGCAGCCCAGGGACCGGTGGCGAGCAGTACTTC. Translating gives CASSPGTGGEQYF.

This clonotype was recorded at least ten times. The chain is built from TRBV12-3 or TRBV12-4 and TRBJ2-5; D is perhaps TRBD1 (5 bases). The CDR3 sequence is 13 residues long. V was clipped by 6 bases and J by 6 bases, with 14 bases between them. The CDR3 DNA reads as TGTGCCAGCAGAATAGGGGTCTTGCAGACCCAGTACTTC. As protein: CASRIGVLQTQYF.

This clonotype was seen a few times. The CDR3 spells CSATRGSGGYTF. The CDR3 DNA is TGCAGTGCTACTAGAGGGAGTGGGGGCTACACCTTC. The chain uses TRBV20-1 and TRBJ1-2; D gene unclear. The V end was cut by 4 bases, the J end by 8 bases, with 14 bases between. This CDR3 has 12 amino acids. Looked up from germline, CDR1 is DFQATT and CDR2 is SNEGSKA (reference sequence).